Listed below are T cell receptor beta chains from one sample, sequenced in a study of blood T cell repertoires in COVID-19. Produced via immunoSEQ multiplex PCR; TCRdb's table is partial and in-frame only. The table shows hundreds of thousands of clones, with around 92% occurring only once. Sequenced input: peripheral blood. The source of these receptors is a woman aged 25-40 years with COVID-19, enrolled during active disease. Each CDR3 is given with its conserved first and last residue. A D gene is named only where the DNA matches it firmly. Only some rows state a clone size, as once, few, many or a class for expanded clones.

d_gene	j_gene	abundance	v_gene	CDR3nt	CDR3aa
TRBD2	TRBJ2-3	.	TRBV28	TGTGCCAGCAACCTAGCGGGAGGGTTGGGCACAGATACGCAGTATTTT	CASNLAGGLGTDTQYF
.	TRBJ2-3	.	TRBV24-1	TGTGCCACCAGTGATTTCACCCTAGTGGAGGGTACGCAGTATTTT	CATSDFTLVEGTQYF
TRBD2	TRBJ2-1	.	TRBV18	TGTGCCAGCTCACCACCGAGTAGCGGGAGGAACAATGAGCAGTTCTTC	CASSPPSSGRNNEQFF
TRBD1	TRBJ1-2	.	TRBV28	TGTGCCAGCAGTGGGGGGGACAGGGCGTACAGTGGCTACACCTTC	CASSGGDRAYSGYTF
TRBD2	TRBJ2-7	.	TRBV4-1	TGCGCCAGCAGCCAAGGAACTAGCGGGATCTACGAGCAGTACTTC	CASSQGTSGIYEQYF
.	TRBJ2-1	.	TRBV11-3	TGTGCCAGCAGCTTCGAGTGGCGGAGCCAGGGTAATGAGCAGTTCTTC	CASSFEWRSQGNEQFF
TRBD1	TRBJ1-6	.	TRBV18	TGTGCCAGCTCACCCCCAGGGGGTTCACCCCTCCACTTT	CASSPPGGSPLHF
TRBD2	TRBJ2-7	many	TRBV6-2/TRBV6-3	TGTGCCAGCAGTATTAGCGGGGGGAGCTCCTACGAGCAGTACTTC	CASSISGGSSYEQYF
TRBD1	TRBJ1-4	once	TRBV5-5	TGTGCCAGCAGCCGGACAGGCGGGGACGAAAAACTGTTTTTT	CASSRTGGDEKLFF
TRBD2	TRBJ2-1	.	TRBV19	TGTGCCAGTAGTAGTACGCCAGCGGGAGGTCTTTACAATGAGCAGTTCTTC	CASSSTPAGGLYNEQFF
.	TRBJ2-7	.	TRBV11-1	TGTGCCAGCAGCCTGAGGGACACCATCTCCTACGAGCAGTACTTC	CASSLRDTISYEQYF
.	TRBJ1-2	.	TRBV7-2	TGTGCCAGCAGCTTAAACGGGGGACTTTCCTATGGCTACACCTTC	CASSLNGGLSYGYTF
TRBD1	TRBJ1-6	.	TRBV28	TGTGCCAGCAGTGGACCCGGGACAGTCAGGCCCCTCCACTTT	CASSGPGTVRPLHF
.	TRBJ1-2	.	TRBV20-1	TGCAGTGCTAGAGTGATCGGGGGCTACACCTTC	CSARVIGGYTF
.	TRBJ2-1	.	TRBV19	TGTGCCAGTAACGGCGGGCTAGCGCAGGGTGAGCAGTTCTTC	CASNGGLAQGEQFF
TRBD2	TRBJ2-3	.	TRBV5-5	TGTGCCAGCAGCCCGGGCCTAGCGGGGGGGCGGTCAGATACGCAGTATTTT	CASSPGLAGGRSDTQYF
.	TRBJ1-5	.	TRBV15	TGTGCCACCAGCAGAGATATTCAGCCCCAGCATTTT	CATSRDIQPQHF
TRBD1	TRBJ1-1	.	TRBV6-5	TGTGCCAGCAGTTCCCTAGGACAGGGTCAAGCTTTCTTT	CASSSLGQGQAFF
TRBD2	TRBJ2-7	once	TRBV5-1	TGCGCCAGCAGCTTGGAGGGTAGCGGGGGGGTCTATGTTTACGAGCAGTACTTC	CASSLEGSGGVYVYEQYF
.	TRBJ1-2	.	TRBV10-3	TGTGCCATCAGTGAGTCGGTGCGCGATAATGGCTACACCTTC	CAISESVRDNGYTF